The 3 T cell receptor beta chains reported below all come from one sample, sequenced in a study of response to subunit inactivated influenza vaccine. TCRdb reprocessed the RT-PCR reads via MiXCR and lists one record per CDR3 protein. The sample shows hundreds of thousands of distinct CDR3 sequences, around 10% of them seen only once. These data also formed part of another study, on T cells expressing NK-cell markers. That work adds: TCR beta cDNA was made by 5'RACE template switching with UMIs.

The sequencing here drew on PBMCs from blood, taken on the day of vaccination. The receptors shown here come from a man aged 50-60 years who received an inactivated influenza vaccine.

In this sample, this clonotype turned up a few times. The rearrangement uses TRBV20-1 and TRBJ2-3, with 12 bases fitting TRBD2. Germline CDR1 is DFQATT and CDR2 is SNEGSKA (reference sequence). The J segment lost 5 bases and the V segment lost 3 bases, leaving 6 bases of the junction unmatched. The CDR3 runs 15 residues. The DNA of the CDR3 is TGCAGTGCTAGGAGACTAGCGGGAGTCGTAGATACGCAGTATTTT. Translation: CSARRLAGVVDTQYF.

This clonotype was recorded a few times. V usage is TRBV7-9 and J usage is TRBJ1-1, with D unresolved. The CDR3 loop spans 13 amino acids. The V gene lost 2 bases and the J gene lost 4 bases, with 8 bases spanning the gap. Germline lookup yields CDR1 SEHNR and CDR2 FQNEAQ (reference sequence). DNA for the CDR3: TGTGCCAGCAGCTTATTGATGGGCACTGAAGCTTTCTTT. Protein: CASSLLMGTEAFF.

The chain has TRBV3-1 and TRBJ1-5; D is perhaps TRBD1 (6 bases). Germline CDR1 LGHDT, CDR2 YNNKEL (reference sequence). The CDR3 totals 14 residues. Trimming took 0 bases from V and 9 from J, leaving 12 bases between them. This chain's CDR3 is CASSQDTGKMPQHF. CDR3 nucleotide sequence: TGTGCCAGCAGCCAAGATACAGGGAAAATGCCCCAGCATTTT.